These T cell receptor beta chains were read from a single sample in a study of T cell responses to AZD1222 COVID-19 vaccine. The assay was immunoSEQ multiplex PCR, and TCRdb's table has in-frame clones only and misses some. Among more than 150,000 clones listed, over 80% were seen once. The sample here was peripheral blood, taken on day 0 of AZD1222 vaccination. The receptors shown here come from an adult in good health. The CDR3 runs from the conserved cysteine through the conserved F or W. The order of the fields is J gene, V gene, clone size, D gene, CDR3 protein, CDR3 DNA. The D gene is left open where the match is weak. Clone size is not always given. Where it is, it says once, few, many or a class for expanded clones.

j_call: TRBJ2-7
v_call: TRBV5-6
clone_size: NA
d_call: TRBD2
cdr3_aa: CASSPGTSGWYEQYF
cdr3_nt: TGTGCCAGCAGCCCCGGGACTAGCGGTTGGTACGAGCAGTACTTC

j_call: TRBJ1-1
v_call: TRBV7-9
clone_size: once
d_call: TRBD1
cdr3_aa: CASSPGDRDESEAFF
cdr3_nt: TGTGCCAGCAGCCCAGGGGACAGGGATGAATCTGAAGCTTTCTTT

j_call: TRBJ2-2
v_call: TRBV19
clone_size: NA
d_call: TRBD1
cdr3_aa: CASSIWTGGTGELFF
cdr3_nt: TGTGCCAGTAGTATTTGGACAGGGGGCACCGGGGAGCTGTTTTTT

j_call: TRBJ1-2
v_call: TRBV11-2
clone_size: NA
d_call: TRBD1
cdr3_aa: CASSSGQGADGYTF
cdr3_nt: TGTGCCAGCAGCTCTGGACAGGGGGCGGACGGCTACACCTTC

j_call: TRBJ2-1
v_call: TRBV7-9
clone_size: NA
d_call: NA
cdr3_aa: CASSLRRSYNEQFF
cdr3_nt: TGTGCCAGCAGCCTCCGGAGGAGTTACAATGAGCAGTTCTTC

j_call: TRBJ1-2
v_call: TRBV27
clone_size: NA
d_call: TRBD1
cdr3_aa: CASSSGQGTIYGYTF
cdr3_nt: TGTGCCAGCAGTTCCGGACAGGGGACGATCTATGGCTACACCTTC

j_call: TRBJ2-2
v_call: TRBV5-5
clone_size: NA
d_call: NA
cdr3_aa: CASSSGGGELFF
cdr3_nt: TGTGCCAGCAGCTCCGGGGGCGGGGAGCTGTTTTTT

j_call: TRBJ2-3
v_call: TRBV15
clone_size: medium-sized
d_call: TRBD1
cdr3_aa: CATSIGQGGTDTQYF
cdr3_nt: TGTGCCACCAGCATTGGACAGGGGGGAACAGATACGCAGTATTTT

j_call: TRBJ1-1
v_call: TRBV7-2
clone_size: NA
d_call: NA
cdr3_aa: CASSPSDITLNTEAFF
cdr3_nt: TGTGCCAGCAGCCCCTCCGACATTACCTTGAACACTGAAGCTTTCTTT

j_call: TRBJ1-2
v_call: TRBV6-5
clone_size: NA
d_call: NA
cdr3_aa: CASSYLGDYGYTF
cdr3_nt: TGTGCCAGCAGTTACCTCGGGGATTATGGCTACACCTTC